Listed below are T cell receptor beta chains from one sample, sequenced in a study of beta chain features in type 1 diabetes. Sequencing was performed with immunoSEQ multiplex PCR; in TCRdb, only in-frame clones are kept and a portion is missing. Of approximately 44,000 clones listed, around 50% are singletons. Sequencing was carried out using Tregs from blood. These receptors all stem from a woman between 18 and 29 years old in good health. The CDR3 runs from the conserved cysteine through the conserved F or W. D genes are given only for firm matches. Clone size appears in some rows only: once, few, many, or a class for an expanded clone.

TRBD2	TRBV6-1	TRBJ2-1	few	CASSGLAGGSAYNEQFF	TGTGCCAGCAGTGGACTAGCGGGAGGGTCCGCCTACAATGAGCAGTTCTTC
NA	TRBV18	TRBJ1-1	NA	CASSSDKNTEAFF	TGTGCCAGCTCATCCGACAAGAACACTGAAGCTTTCTTT
TRBD2	TRBV7-9	TRBJ2-1	few	CASSFAGGPSEQFF	TGTGCCAGCAGCTTTGCGGGAGGGCCCAGTGAGCAGTTCTTC
TRBD1	TRBV5-5	TRBJ1-1	NA	CASSLPTGSLNTEAFF	TGTGCCAGCAGCTTACCGACAGGGAGCTTGAACACTGAAGCTTTCTTT
TRBD1	TRBV6-5	TRBJ1-2	NA	CASRPGQPGNYGYTF	TGTGCCAGCAGACCGGGACAGCCCGGGAACTATGGCTACACCTTC
NA	TRBV11-2	TRBJ2-1	NA	CASSRDTHYNEQFF	TGTGCCAGCAGCCGTGACACACATTACAATGAGCAGTTCTTC
NA	TRBV4-1	TRBJ1-2	few	CASSQDRGGGAAFGDYGYTF	TGCGCCAGCAGCCAAGATCGGGGTGGAGGCGCCGCGTTTGGGGATTATGGCTACACCTTC
TRBD2	TRBV6-5	TRBJ2-3	NA	CASSSRAGGVSTQYF	TGTGCCAGCAGCTCTCGAGCGGGAGGGGTCAGTACGCAGTATTTT
NA	TRBV28	TRBJ1-4	NA	CASSLRAGREKLFF	TGTGCCAGCAGTCTAAGGGCAGGGAGGGAAAAACTGTTTTTT
NA	TRBV5-1	TRBJ2-7	NA	CASSLATGPNEQYF	TGCGCCAGCAGCTTGGCGACAGGACCGAACGAGCAGTACTTC
NA	TRBV6-5	TRBJ2-6	few	CASSPTYSGANVLTF	TGTGCCAGCAGTCCTACTTACTCTGGGGCCAACGTCCTGACTTTC
NA	TRBV10-2	TRBJ1-1	NA	CASSESGRVPEAFF	TGCGCCAGCAGTGAGTCGGGGAGGGTTCCTGAAGCTTTCTTT
NA	TRBV6-5	TRBJ1-1	NA	CASSYRGASEAFF	TGTGCCAGCAGTTACCGCGGGGCCTCCGAAGCTTTCTTT
TRBD2	TRBV29-1	TRBJ2-3	NA	CSVRPGLARNTQYF	TGCAGCGTTCGACCGGGACTAGCTCGGAATACGCAGTATTTT
TRBD2	TRBV5-1	TRBJ2-1	few	CASTLTSGMYNEQFF	TGCGCCAGCACTCTGACTAGCGGCATGTACAATGAGCAGTTCTTC
NA	TRBV5-1	TRBJ2-7	NA	CASSGGPSGKQYF	TGCGCCAGCAGTGGAGGGCCCTCGGGAAAGCAGTACTTC
TRBD2	TRBV28	TRBJ2-1	NA	CASSPPRLAGFYNEQFF	TGTGCCAGCAGCCCCCCCCGACTAGCGGGGTTCTACAATGAGCAGTTCTTC
TRBD2	TRBV7-9	TRBJ2-3	few	CASSLILGLAGDDTDTQYF	TGTGCCAGCAGCTTAATCCTGGGACTAGCGGGGGACGACACAGATACGCAGTATTTT
NA	TRBV19	TRBJ1-3	NA	CASSIIGKSSGNTIYF	TGTGCCAGTAGTATTATCGGGAAGAGCTCTGGAAACACCATATATTTT
NA	TRBV28	TRBJ2-7	NA	CASRPGDYEQYF	TGTGCCAGCAGACCCGGGGACTACGAGCAGTACTTC
NA	TRBV7-2	TRBJ1-1	few	CASSLAPGSNTEAFF	TGTGCCAGCAGCTTAGCCCCAGGATCGAACACTGAAGCTTTCTTT
NA	TRBV20-1	TRBJ1-1	NA	CSARDRAFF	TGCAGTGCTAGAGATCGAGCTTTCTTT